The rows below give T cell receptor beta chains drawn from one sample of a study of cytomegalovirus exposure and HLA in healthy donors. Using immunoSEQ multiplex PCR, the repertoire was profiled, and TCRdb retains in-frame clones only, with some absent. Among about 71,000 clones listed, about 95% were seen once. Sequencing was done on a sample of PBMCs. All receptors derive from a woman in her late teens or twenties in good health and CMV-seronegative. The CDR3 runs from the conserved cysteine through the conserved F or W. The D gene is left open where the match is weak. Expanded clones get a size class; other rows say once, few or many, or leave the size out.

CDR3aa | CDR3nt | j_gene | v_gene | d_gene | abundance
CASKAGGNSPLHF | TGTGCCAGCAAGGCAGGGGGGAATTCACCCCTCCACTTT | TRBJ1-6 | TRBV9 | TRBD1 | .
CASSLVPIETQYF | TGTGCCAGCAGCTTGGTGCCTATCGAGACCCAGTACTTC | TRBJ2-5 | TRBV5-4 | . | .
CASSSAGLAAGDEQYF | TGTGCCAGCAGCTCCGCCGGACTAGCGGCAGGTGACGAGCAGTACTTC | TRBJ2-7 | TRBV7-9 | TRBD2 | .
CARLGLAGGPTYEQYF | TGTGCCAGGTTGGGACTAGCGGGAGGGCCTACCTACGAGCAGTACTTC | TRBJ2-7 | TRBV19 | TRBD2 | .
CASSQDQDLGAGTF | TGCGCCAGCAGCCAAGATCAGGATTTGGGGGCAGGGACCTTC | TRBJ1-2 | TRBV4-1 | . | .
CASSSGGQYHIQYF | TGTGCCAGCAGCTCCGGAGGACAGTACCACATTCAGTACTTC | TRBJ2-4 | TRBV7-6 | . | .
CASSSRQPPGELFF | TGTGCCAGCAGCTCTAGACAGCCCCCCGGGGAGCTGTTTTTT | TRBJ2-2 | TRBV5-8 | . | .
CASTIRLGTDTQYF | TGTGCCAGTACGATCAGGCTTGGGACAGATACGCAGTATTTT | TRBJ2-3 | TRBV19 | . | .
CASSIGVNEQFF | TGTGCCAGTAGTATCGGGGTGAATGAGCAGTTCTTC | TRBJ2-1 | TRBV19 | . | .
CASTLTGTYGNTIYF | TGTGCCAGCACCCTCACCGGGACATACGGAAACACCATATATTTT | TRBJ1-3 | TRBV2 | . | .
CASSNPGTAQETQYF | TGTGCCAGCAGTAACCCCGGGACAGCTCAAGAGACCCAGTACTTC | TRBJ2-5 | TRBV27 | TRBD1 | .
CASSPSTGNEQFF | TGTGCCAGCAGTCCGTCGACAGGGAATGAGCAGTTCTTC | TRBJ2-1 | TRBV6-6 | TRBD1 | once
CASSESGGVQETQYF | TGTGCCAGCAGCGAGAGCGGGGGGGTCCAAGAGACCCAGTACTTC | TRBJ2-5 | TRBV9 | TRBD2 | .
CASSVGGTGTSNEQFF | TGTGCCAGCAGCGTAGGGGGGACAGGGACATCCAATGAGCAGTTCTTC | TRBJ2-1 | TRBV9 | TRBD1 | .
CASSAGQGFEKLFF | TGTGCCAGCAGTGCAGGACAGGGATTTGAAAAACTGTTTTTT | TRBJ1-4 | TRBV25-1 | TRBD1 | once
CASSRGPGTEAFF | TGTGCCAGCAGCCGCGGCCCTGGGACTGAAGCTTTCTTT | TRBJ1-1 | TRBV7-7 | . | .